The next 21 T cell receptor beta chains were all read from a single sample in a study of cytomegalovirus exposure and HLA in healthy donors. Clones were sequenced by immunoSEQ multiplex PCR, and TCRdb holds only the in-frame ones, with some missing. The sample records fewer than 150,000 clones, almost 90% being singletons. Material: PBMCs. These TCRs come from a woman aged 18-30 years in good health and CMV-seropositive.

This clone was seen just once. The chain links TRBV7-8 to TRBJ2-3; D uncertain. The CDR3 consists of 13 residues. V was shortened by 1 base and J by 4 bases, with 6 bases between the two germline ends. Germline CDR1 reads SGHVS; CDR2 reads FQNEAQ. The CDR3 is CASSLDSPDTQYF. The CDR3 bases are TGTGCCAGCAGCTTAGATAGCCCAGATACGCAGTATTTT.

V is TRBV5-1 and J is TRBJ2-3; TRBD2 matches at 11 bases. The germline V gene has CDR1 SGHRS and CDR2 YFSETQ. The trim removed 6 bases at V and 3 bases at J, leaving 9 bases unmatched. The CDR3 runs 16 residues. The chain's CDR3 is CASTPPTSGVTDTQYF. CDR3 nucleotide sequence: TGCGCCAGCACGCCCCCGACTAGCGGGGTTACAGATACGCAGTATTTT.

The chain recombines TRBV5-6 with TRBJ1-2; D uncertain. The germline V gene encodes CDR1 SGHDT and CDR2 YYEEEE. V was clipped by 4 bases and J by 6 bases, with 22 bases between them. This CDR3 contains 16 residues. CDR3 DNA sequence: TGTGCCAGCAGCCCCCTCCGATCTAAAGTTACGGATGGCTACACCTTC. As protein: CASSPLRSKVTDGYTF.

The rearrangement joins TRBV9 to TRBJ2-5; D is possibly TRBD2 (5 bases). V lost 4 bases, J lost 3 bases, and 16 bases lay in between. Germline loops: CDR1 SGDLS, CDR2 YYNGEE. CDR3 length equals 15 residues. CDR3 nucleotide sequence: TGTGCCAGCAGCCCCCTTCTGAGGGCGGAAGAGACCCAGTACTTC. Protein: CASSPLLRAEETQYF.

Note on this clone: This CDR3 is also generated by other DNA sequences in the sample. V gene TRBV18 combines with J gene TRBJ1-2; D ambiguous. Trimming removed 2 bases at V and 8 bases at J, with 12 bases between. This CDR3 has 13 amino acids. CDR1 is KGHSH, CDR2 LQKENI, per germline. CDR3 sequence: CASSPSDSRGYTF. CDR3 sequence (DNA): TGTGCCAGCTCACCATCCGATTCTAGAGGCTACACCTTC.

The rearrangement uses TRBV7-3 and TRBJ2-7; TRBD2 matches at 7 bases. Germline CDR1 SGHTA, CDR2 FQGTGA. The CDR3 extends over 16 amino acids. With V trimmed by 3 bases and J by 0 bases, 8 bases remained unmatched. As DNA, the CDR3 is TGTGCCAGCAGCTTCGCCCGGGGGGACTACTCCTACGAGCAGTACTTC. Its protein is CASSFARGDYSYEQYF.

This clone has just one count. The chain has TRBV5-1 and TRBJ2-7; maybe TRBD2 (6 bases). V gave up 2 bases and J gave up 1 base, with 19 bases separating them. Germline V gene data show CDR1 as SGHRS and CDR2 as YFSETQ. The CDR3 has 17 residues. CDR3: CASSLGTAGSFSYEQYF. The CDR3 coding sequence is TGCGCCAGCAGCTTAGGGACCGCGGGGTCGTTTTCCTACGAGCAGTACTTC.

The chain links TRBV27 to TRBJ1-2, with D perhaps matching TRBD1 (6 bases). Trimming stripped 2 bases from V and 5 bases from J, with 18 bases between. The V gene's germline CDR1 is MNHEY and CDR2 SMNVEV (reference sequence). This CDR3 region has 16 residues. The CDR3 DNA is TGTGCCAGCAGTTTAACCCAGGGGAGGGTCCATTATGGCTACACCTTC. Translating gives CASSLTQGRVHYGYTF.

The chain has TRBV5-1 and TRBJ2-3, with 7 nucleotides matching TRBD2. Germline CDR1 is SGHRS and CDR2 is YFSETQ. Unmatched junction bases numbered 12, after V lost 0 bases and J lost 2 bases. The CDR3 totals 18 residues. The CDR3 nucleotides read TGCGCCAGCAGCTTGGCCCCCGTGGCTAGCGGCTACACAGATACGCAGTATTTT. Residues: CASSLAPVASGYTDTQYF.

The rearrangement joins TRBV5-1 to TRBJ2-3; TRBD1 aligns across 9 bases. Germline V gene data show CDR1 as SGHRS and CDR2 as YFSETQ. There are 14 residues in the CDR3. V was pared by 4 bases and J by 1 base, with 1 base of the junction left unmatched. This CDR3 is CASSGTGRTDTQYF. CDR3 nucleotide sequence: TGCGCCAGCAGCGGGACAGGGCGCACAGATACGCAGTATTTT.

V gene TRBV4-1 combines with J gene TRBJ2-7; D unclear. CDR1 and CDR2 from the germline V gene are MGHRA and YSYEKL. Trimming left V 4 bases short and J 0 bases short, with 7 bases between. The CDR3 is made up of 13 amino acids. The CDR3 loop reads CASSRASSYEQYF. Here the CDR3 DNA reads TGCGCCAGCAGCCGGGCCAGCTCCTACGAGCAGTACTTC.

This clone appeared a single time. The chain is built from TRBV28 and TRBJ2-7; TRBD1 might be the D (6 bases). The V and J ends lost 4 bases and 3 bases respectively, with 16 bases between them. The CDR3 is made up of 15 amino acids. Per germline, CDR1 MDHEN and CDR2 SYDVKM. In DNA form, the CDR3 reads TGTGCCAGCAGTTCCGGGACATCACGAATCTACGAGCAGTACTTC. This sequence encodes CASSSGTSRIYEQYF.

The V gene is TRBV7-9, the J gene TRBJ2-5, with D perhaps matching TRBD2 (6 bases). Germline-derived CDR1 and CDR2 are SEHNR and FQNEAQ (reference sequence). The CDR3 runs to 14 residues. Trimming took 4 bases from V and 1 from J, leaving 10 bases between them. The CDR3: CASSSTGVQETQYF. CDR3 bases: TGTGCCAGCAGCTCCACGGGGGTCCAAGAGACCCAGTACTTC.

CDR3 nucleotide sequence: TGTGCCACCAGCAGAGATCACAATACGCAGTATTTT. Translated, it gives CATSRDHNTQYF. The rearrangement links TRBV15 to TRBJ2-3; D remains unclear. V lost 0 bases and J lost 7, with 5 bases in between. Germline-derived CDR1 and CDR2 are LNHNV and YYDKDF (reference sequence). The CDR3 totals 12 residues.

Here the CDR3 reads CASRLGQPPQYF. The DNA of the CDR3 is TGTGCCAGCAGGCTCGGACAGCCACCGCAGTACTTC. The chain employs TRBV2 and TRBJ2-7; maybe TRBD1 (6 bases). Germline V gene lookup returns CDR1 SNHLY and CDR2 FYNNEI. The CDR3 covers 12 residues. Trimming cost V 6 bases and J 9 bases, with 15 bases left between them.

The rearrangement joins TRBV5-1 to TRBJ2-1; 16 bases line up with TRBD2. V dropped 5 bases and J dropped 6; count of bases not matched to a gene: 8. Germline V CDR1 and CDR2: SGHRS, YFSETQ. The CDR3 runs 17 residues. For the CDR3, the DNA is TGCGCCAGCAGACCCCTCGGGACTAGCGGGAGGGCCAATGAGCAGTTCTTC. Its protein product is CASRPLGTSGRANEQFF.

This chain uses TRBV23-1 with TRBJ2-7, with 12 bases fitting TRBD2. TRBV23-1 is recorded as an ORF, its role being uncertain. The length of the CDR3 is 17 residues. J was trimmed by 1 base and V by 2 bases; bases with no gene match: 6. CDR3 loop: CASSQRTSGDASYEQYF. The CDR3 bases are TGCGCCAGCAGTCAAAGGACTAGCGGGGATGCTTCCTACGAGCAGTACTTC.

V is TRBV19 and J is TRBJ1-4; D is ambiguous. V lost 7 bases and J lost 7, with 10 bases in between. Germline CDR1 LNHDA, CDR2 SQIVND (reference sequence). The CDR3 consists of 12 residues. The CDR3: CASKHDREKLFF. The CDR3 nucleotides read TGTGCCAGTAAGCACGATCGTGAAAAACTGTTTTTT.

This chain's CDR3 is CASSPPGLPNNEQFF. CDR3 nucleotide sequence: TGTGCCAGCAGTCCACCGGGACTACCGAACAATGAGCAGTTCTTC. The rearrangement links TRBV28 to TRBJ2-1; 7 positions agree with TRBD2. The CDR3 is made up of 15 amino acids. The V segment lost 5 bases and the J segment 5 bases; nucleotides outside the gene matches: 9. Germline CDR1 MDHEN, CDR2 SYDVKM.

The chain combines TRBV7-2 with TRBJ2-3, with TRBD2 matching over 8 bases. Germline V lookup: CDR1 SGHTA, CDR2 FQGNSA. This CDR3 comprises 16 residues. The V and J ends lost 2 bases and 2 bases, in that order; junction bases with no gene match: 6. CDR3 sequence (DNA): TGTGCCAGCAGCTTACTCTTGCGGGGGGACACAGATACGCAGTATTTT. Translated, it gives CASSLLLRGDTDTQYF.

The V gene is TRBV2, the J gene TRBJ2-7; 11 bases line up with TRBD1. This CDR3 spans 15 amino acids. From germline, CDR1 is SNHLY and CDR2 FYNNEI. V was clipped by 6 bases and J by 0 bases; unmatched bases: 4. This CDR3 reads CASRLGTGGSYEQYF. CDR3 in DNA: TGTGCCAGCAGATTAGGGACAGGGGGCTCCTACGAGCAGTACTTC.